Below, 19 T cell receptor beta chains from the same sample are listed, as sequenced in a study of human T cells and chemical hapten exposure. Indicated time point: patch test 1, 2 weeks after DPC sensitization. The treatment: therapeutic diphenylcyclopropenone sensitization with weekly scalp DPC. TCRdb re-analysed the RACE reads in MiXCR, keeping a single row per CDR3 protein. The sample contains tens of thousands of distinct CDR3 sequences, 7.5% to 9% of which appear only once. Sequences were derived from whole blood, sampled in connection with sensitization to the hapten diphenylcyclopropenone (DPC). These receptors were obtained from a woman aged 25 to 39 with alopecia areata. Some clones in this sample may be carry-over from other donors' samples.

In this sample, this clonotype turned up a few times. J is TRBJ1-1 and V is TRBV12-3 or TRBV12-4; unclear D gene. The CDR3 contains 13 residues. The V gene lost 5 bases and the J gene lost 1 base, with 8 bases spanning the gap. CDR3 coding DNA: TGTGCCAGCAGTGCCCCAGGGAACACTGAAGCTTTCTTT. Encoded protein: CASSAPGNTEAFF.

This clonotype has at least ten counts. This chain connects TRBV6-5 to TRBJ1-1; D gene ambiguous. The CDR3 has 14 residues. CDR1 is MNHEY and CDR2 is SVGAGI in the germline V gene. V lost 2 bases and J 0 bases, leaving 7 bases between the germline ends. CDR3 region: CASSYDVLNTEAFF. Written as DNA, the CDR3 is TGTGCCAGCAGTTACGATGTTCTGAACACTGAAGCTTTCTTT.

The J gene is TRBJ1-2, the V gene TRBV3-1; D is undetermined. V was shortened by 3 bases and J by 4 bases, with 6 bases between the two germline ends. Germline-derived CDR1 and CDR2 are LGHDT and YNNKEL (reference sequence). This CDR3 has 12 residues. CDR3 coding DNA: TGTGCCAGCAGCCACGACACCTATGGCTACACCTTC. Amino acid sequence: CASSHDTYGYTF.

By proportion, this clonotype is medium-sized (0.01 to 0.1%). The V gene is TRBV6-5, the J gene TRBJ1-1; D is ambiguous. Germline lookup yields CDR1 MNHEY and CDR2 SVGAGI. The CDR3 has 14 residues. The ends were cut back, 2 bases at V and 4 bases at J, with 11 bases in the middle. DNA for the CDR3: TGTGCCAGCAGTTACAGGGAGAGGAGCACTGAAGCTTTCTTT. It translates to CASSYRERSTEAFF.

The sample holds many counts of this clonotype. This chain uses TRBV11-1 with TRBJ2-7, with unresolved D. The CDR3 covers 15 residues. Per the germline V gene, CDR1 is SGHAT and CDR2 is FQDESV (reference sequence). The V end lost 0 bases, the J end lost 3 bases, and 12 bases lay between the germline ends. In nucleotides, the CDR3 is TGTGCCAGCAGCTTAGCGGTTCAGTCATACTACGAGCAGTACTTC. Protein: CASSLAVQSYYEQYF.

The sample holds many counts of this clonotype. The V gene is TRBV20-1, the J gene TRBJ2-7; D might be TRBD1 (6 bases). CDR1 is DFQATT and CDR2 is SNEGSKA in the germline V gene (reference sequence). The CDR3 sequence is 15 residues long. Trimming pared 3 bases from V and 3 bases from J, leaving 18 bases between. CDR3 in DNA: TGCAGTGCTAGGTACCGGGACAACCATGACTACGAGCAGTACTTC. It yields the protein CSARYRDNHDYEQYF.

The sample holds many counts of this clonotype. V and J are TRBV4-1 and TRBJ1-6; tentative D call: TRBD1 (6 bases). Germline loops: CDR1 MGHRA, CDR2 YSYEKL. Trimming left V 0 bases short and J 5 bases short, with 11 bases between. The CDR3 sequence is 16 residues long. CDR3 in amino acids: CASSQEWGANNSPLHF. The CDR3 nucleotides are TGCGCCAGCAGCCAAGAATGGGGGGCTAATAATTCACCCCTCCACTTT.

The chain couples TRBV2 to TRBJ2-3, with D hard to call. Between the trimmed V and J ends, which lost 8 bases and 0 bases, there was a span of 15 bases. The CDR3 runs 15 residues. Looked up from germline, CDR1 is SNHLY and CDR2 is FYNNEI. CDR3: CASVIAVFSTDTQYF. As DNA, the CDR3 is TGTGCCAGCGTGATTGCGGTGTTTAGCACAGATACGCAGTATTTT.

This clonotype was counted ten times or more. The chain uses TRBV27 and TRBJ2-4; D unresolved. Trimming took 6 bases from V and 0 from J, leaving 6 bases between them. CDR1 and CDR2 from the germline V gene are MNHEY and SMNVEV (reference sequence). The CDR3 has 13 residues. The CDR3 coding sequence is TGTGCCAGCAGCGGTCTAGCCAAAAACATTCAGTACTTC. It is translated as CASSGLAKNIQYF.

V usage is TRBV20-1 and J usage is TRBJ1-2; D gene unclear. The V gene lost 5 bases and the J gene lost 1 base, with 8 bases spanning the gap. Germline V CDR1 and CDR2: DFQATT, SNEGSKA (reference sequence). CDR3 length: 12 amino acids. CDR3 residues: CSASQYNYGYTF. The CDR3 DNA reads TGCAGTGCTTCACAGTATAACTATGGCTACACCTTC.

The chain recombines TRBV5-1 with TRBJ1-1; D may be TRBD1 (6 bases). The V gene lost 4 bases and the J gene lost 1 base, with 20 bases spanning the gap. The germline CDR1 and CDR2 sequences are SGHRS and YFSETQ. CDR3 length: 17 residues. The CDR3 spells CASSPIPLTGENTEAFF. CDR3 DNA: TGCGCCAGCAGCCCCATCCCATTGACAGGAGAGAACACTGAAGCTTTCTTT.

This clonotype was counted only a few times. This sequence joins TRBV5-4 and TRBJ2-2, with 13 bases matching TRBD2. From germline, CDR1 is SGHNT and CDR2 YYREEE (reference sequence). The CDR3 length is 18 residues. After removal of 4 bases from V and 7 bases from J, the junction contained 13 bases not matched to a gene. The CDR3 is CASSRTGLAGAPGGELFF. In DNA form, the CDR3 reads TGTGCCAGCAGCCGGACTGGACTAGCGGGGGCTCCGGGCGGGGAGCTGTTTTTT.

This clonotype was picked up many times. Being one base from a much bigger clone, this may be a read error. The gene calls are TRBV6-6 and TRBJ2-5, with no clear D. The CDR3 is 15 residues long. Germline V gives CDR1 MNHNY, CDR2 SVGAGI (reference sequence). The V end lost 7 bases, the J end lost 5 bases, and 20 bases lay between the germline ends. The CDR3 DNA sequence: TGTGCCAGCATCGGCTGGAGCGACGGATCGGAGACCCAGTACTTC. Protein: CASIGWSDGSETQYF.

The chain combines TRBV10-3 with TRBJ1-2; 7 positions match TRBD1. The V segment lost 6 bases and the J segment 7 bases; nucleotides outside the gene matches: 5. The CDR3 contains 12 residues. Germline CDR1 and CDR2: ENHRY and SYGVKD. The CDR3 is CAISQGDRGYTF. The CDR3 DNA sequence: TGTGCCATCAGCCAGGGGGACCGTGGCTACACCTTC.

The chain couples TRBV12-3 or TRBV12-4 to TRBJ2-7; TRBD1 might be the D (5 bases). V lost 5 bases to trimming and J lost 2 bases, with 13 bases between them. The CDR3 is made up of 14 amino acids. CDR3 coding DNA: TGTGCCAGCAGTACTACGGACACCCCCTACGAGCAGTACTTC. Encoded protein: CASSTTDTPYEQYF.

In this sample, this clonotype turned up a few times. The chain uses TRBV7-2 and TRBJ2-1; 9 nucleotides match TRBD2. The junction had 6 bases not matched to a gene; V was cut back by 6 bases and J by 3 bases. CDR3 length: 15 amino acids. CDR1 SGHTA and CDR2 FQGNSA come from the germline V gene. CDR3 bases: TGTGCCAGCAGTATAGCGGGGGCACTCTACAATGAGCAGTTCTTC. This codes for CASSIAGALYNEQFF.

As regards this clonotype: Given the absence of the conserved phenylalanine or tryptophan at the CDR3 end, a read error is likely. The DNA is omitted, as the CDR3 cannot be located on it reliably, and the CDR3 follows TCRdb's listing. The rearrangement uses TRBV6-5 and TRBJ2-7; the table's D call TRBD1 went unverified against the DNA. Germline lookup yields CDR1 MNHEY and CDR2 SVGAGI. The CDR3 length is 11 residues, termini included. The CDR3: CASSYRGQGNS.

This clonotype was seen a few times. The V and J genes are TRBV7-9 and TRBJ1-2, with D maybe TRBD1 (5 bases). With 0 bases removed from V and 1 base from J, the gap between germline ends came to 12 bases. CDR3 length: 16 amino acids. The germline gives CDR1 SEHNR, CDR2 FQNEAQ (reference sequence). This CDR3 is CASSLAQGRNNYGYTF. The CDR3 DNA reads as TGTGCCAGCAGCTTAGCCCAGGGAAGGAATAACTATGGCTACACCTTC.

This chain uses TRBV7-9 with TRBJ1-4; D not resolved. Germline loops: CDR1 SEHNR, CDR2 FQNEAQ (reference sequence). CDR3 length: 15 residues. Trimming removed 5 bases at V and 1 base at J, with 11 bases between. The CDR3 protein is CASSAVQITNEKLFF. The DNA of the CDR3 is TGTGCCAGCAGCGCGGTCCAGATAACTAATGAAAAACTGTTTTTT.